This T cell receptor (beta chain) emerged from a study of blood T cell repertoires in COVID-19. The overall study: T cells, B-cell-depleted T cells, or PBMCs provided the cDNA or gDNA that served as material.

Germline loops: CDR1 MNHEY, CDR2 SVGAGI. The CDR3 contains 14 residues. The V and J ends lost 2 bases and 2 bases respectively, with 8 bases between them. As handled by the study authors: Researchers report that nucleated cell counts were estimated from reference gene primer amplification. Assay used: immunoSEQ multiplex PCR; TCRdb lists only in-frame clones, some missing. The DNA gave D and trimming, while V, J and clone size come from that table. Counted here are some 110,000 clones, 90% occurring once; the ten biggest clones make up less than 2%. The material sequenced was peripheral blood. The receptor was derived from a human donor with active COVID-19. The donor label of this sample is uncertain. This sequence joins TRBV6-5 and TRBJ2-3; D possibly corresponds to TRBD2 (5 bases). The CDR3 nucleotides are TGTGCCAGCAGTTACACTAGGAACACAGATACGCAGTATTTT. Its protein product is CASSYTRNTDTQYF.